These 27 T cell receptor beta chains were sequenced from one sample in a study of blood T cell repertoires in COVID-19. Only in-frame clones appear in the TCRdb table, and some are missing; sequencing was by immunoSEQ multiplex PCR. This table holds 60,000 to 85,000 clones, around 88% found once. Material: peripheral blood. These receptors originate from a human donor in a cohort sampled during active COVID-19.

This clone was counted once. The chain joins TRBV7-2 to TRBJ2-5, with TRBD2 as a possible D gene (6 bases). V was shortened by 6 bases and J by 5 bases, with 28 bases between the two germline ends. Germline loops: CDR1 SGHTA, CDR2 FQGNSA. The CDR3 covers 18 residues. The CDR3 bases are TGTGCCAGCAGGTCTGGGGCTAGCGCCGCGGCTGGTGGGGAGACCCAGTACTTC. Translated: CASRSGASAAAGGETQYF.

V gene TRBV7-9 combines with J gene TRBJ2-3; 10 bases fit TRBD2. The trim removed 6 bases at V and 1 base at J, leaving 4 bases unmatched. CDR1 is SEHNR, CDR2 FQNEAQ, per germline (reference sequence). CDR3 length: 15 residues. CDR3 in DNA: TGTGCCAGCAGTCCCGGGACTAGCGGCACAGATACGCAGTATTTT. Residues: CASSPGTSGTDTQYF.

The chain carries TRBV18 and TRBJ1-4, with 7 bases aligning to TRBD1. CDR1 is KGHSH, CDR2 LQKENI, per germline. V lost 1 base and J lost 8; bases outside the gene matches: 4. The CDR3 runs 14 residues. The DNA of the CDR3 is TGTGCCAGCTCACCACAGGGGGCAGGGGAAAAACTGTTTTTT. This codes for CASSPQGAGEKLFF.

The J gene is TRBJ2-3, the V gene TRBV27, with 15 nucleotides matching TRBD2. V gave up 5 bases and J gave up 3 bases; unmatched junction bases: 21. This CDR3 region has 22 residues. CDR1 is MNHEY, CDR2 SMNVEV, per germline (reference sequence). The CDR3 nucleotides are TGTGCCAGCAGTGCGGACAGCGATGGACTAGCGGGAGGGCCTCTCGGGACAGATACGCAGTATTTT. It translates to CASSADSDGLAGGPLGTDTQYF.

This clone has a single count. The V call is TRBV5-1, the J call TRBJ1-1, with D hard to call. The germline CDR1 and CDR2 sequences are SGHRS and YFSETQ. The CDR3 is 13 amino acids. V was shortened by 2 bases and J by 0 bases, with 5 bases between the two germline ends. CDR3 nucleotide sequence: TGCGCCAGCAGCTTTGGGCTGAACACTGAAGCTTTCTTT. Protein product: CASSFGLNTEAFF.

This clone was picked up one time. V usage is TRBV30 and J usage is TRBJ2-5; a possible D gene is TRBD2 (5 bases). The length of the CDR3 is 15 residues. The germline CDR1 and CDR2 sequences are GTSNPN and SVGIG (reference sequence). Trimming took 2 bases from V and 0 from J, leaving 13 bases between them. The CDR3 DNA follows: TGTGCCTGGAGTTTAGGTGGGAGTTACCAAGAGACCCAGTACTTC. Translation: CAWSLGGSYQETQYF. The variable domain in full, with the rest retrieved from reference TRBV30 and TRBJ2-5, is SQTIHQWPATLVQPVGSPLSLECTVEGTSNPNLYWYRQAAGRGLQLLFYSVGIGQISSEVPQNLSASRPQDRQFILSSKKLLLSDSGFYLCAWSLGGSYQETQYFGPGTRLLVL.

The chain is built from TRBV9 and TRBJ2-7, with TRBD2 matching over 7 bases. Trimming at V came to 4 bases and at J to 6 bases, leaving 4 bases not matched to a gene. The CDR3 is made up of 12 amino acids. In germline, CDR1 is SGDLS, CDR2 YYNGEE. The CDR3 protein is CASSPWGGEQYF. In DNA, the CDR3 is TGTGCCAGCAGCCCTTGGGGGGGCGAGCAGTACTTC.

The chain joins TRBV19 to TRBJ2-1, with 9 positions matching TRBD1. Germline trimming cut 5 bases from V and 3 bases from J; bases unmatched to any gene: 8. This CDR3 spans 16 amino acids. Germline CDR1 LNHDA, CDR2 SQIVND (reference sequence). DNA for the CDR3: TGTGCCAGTAGTGAAGCCCGGGACAGGGTCTACAATGAGCAGTTCTTC. This gives the protein CASSEARDRVYNEQFF.

The chain joins TRBV5-1 to TRBJ2-7; 9 nucleotides line up with TRBD2. This CDR3 is 16 amino acids long. Germline V gene data show CDR1 as SGHRS and CDR2 as YFSETQ. With V trimmed by 0 bases and J by 2 bases, 6 bases remained unmatched. CDR3 coding DNA: TGCGCCAGCAGCTTGGGACTAGCGGCCCTCACCTACGAGCAGTACTTC. Protein sequence: CASSLGLAALTYEQYF.

The J gene is TRBJ2-1, the V gene TRBV9, with a possible D match to TRBD1 (6 bases). Germline-derived CDR1 and CDR2 are SGDLS and YYNGEE. The CDR3 consists of 17 residues. Trimming left V 3 bases short and J 0 bases short, with 16 bases between. CDR3 loop: CASSDPLTGSSYNEQFF. CDR3 nucleotide sequence: TGTGCCAGCAGCGATCCGTTGACAGGTAGCTCCTACAATGAGCAGTTCTTC. The complete variable domain, with remaining parts taken from reference TRBV9 and TRBJ2-1, reads DSGVTQTPKHLITATGQRVTLRCSPRSGDLSVYWYQQSLDQGLQFLIQYYNGEERAKGNILERFSAQQFPDLHSELNLSSLELGDSALYFCASSDPLTGSSYNEQFFGPGTRLTVL.

The chain recombines TRBV12-3 or TRBV12-4 with TRBJ2-5; unclear D gene. Between the trimmed V and J ends, which lost 6 bases and 7 bases, there was a span of 12 bases. The CDR3 runs to 12 residues. CDR3 nucleotide sequence: TGTGCCAGCAGCTCTCCCCCCGGGACCCAGTACTTC. This translates into CASSSPPGTQYF.

The rearrangement uses TRBV4-1 and TRBJ2-2; D perhaps matches TRBD1 (6 bases). This CDR3 has 17 amino acids. Trimming cost V 2 bases and J 6 bases, with 19 bases left between them. The germline gives CDR1 MGHRA, CDR2 YSYEKL. CDR3 in amino acids: CASSQLLRQGFAGELFF. The CDR3 DNA reads as TGCGCCAGCAGCCAACTCCTCCGGCAGGGGTTCGCCGGGGAGCTGTTTTTT.

V gene TRBV19 combines with J gene TRBJ1-2; D ambiguous. The V and J ends lost 4 bases and 4 bases respectively, with 22 bases between them. Germline-derived CDR1 and CDR2 are LNHDA and SQIVND (reference sequence). The CDR3 totals 17 residues. CDR3 sequence (DNA): TGTGCCAGTAGTACCCCCGGGGAGGGCTCCATGACCTATGGCTACACCTTC. It specifies CASSTPGEGSMTYGYTF.

The CDR3 reads CASSGGQNEKLFF. The CDR3 nucleotides are TGTGCCAGCAGCGGGGGACAAAATGAAAAACTGTTTTTT. The chain uses TRBV9 and TRBJ1-4; D is possibly TRBD1 (6 bases). Trimming left V 3 bases short and J 5 bases short, with 8 bases between. The CDR3 is 13 residues long. Germline CDR1 is SGDLS and CDR2 is YYNGEE.

The chain has TRBV7-9 and TRBJ2-7; D call uncertain. CDR1 SEHNR and CDR2 FQNEAQ come from the germline V gene (reference sequence). The V end was cut by 0 bases, the J end by 7 bases, with 7 bases between. This CDR3 contains 12 residues. The CDR3 sequence: CASSLASGEQYF. DNA for the CDR3: TGTGCCAGCAGCTTAGCGTCCGGGGAGCAGTACTTC.

The genes are TRBV6-2 or TRBV6-3 and TRBJ2-7; D is unclear. The germline V and J ends were trimmed by 4 bases and 7 bases, with 8 bases remaining between them. The CDR3 spans 11 residues. Germline lookup yields CDR1 MNHEY and CDR2 SVGEGT. For the CDR3, the DNA is TGTGCCAGCAGTTTCGTCGGGGAGCAGTACTTC. It encodes CASSFVGEQYF.

The sample holds one count of this clone. This rearrangement joins TRBV28 to TRBJ1-2, with a tentative D call TRBD1 (5 bases). Trimming removed 0 bases from V and 4 bases from J, with 6 bases in between. CDR3 length: 13 residues. Germline V lookup: CDR1 MDHEN, CDR2 SYDVKM. The CDR3: CASSLWQGYGYTF. The CDR3 DNA reads TGTGCCAGCAGTTTATGGCAGGGCTATGGCTACACCTTC.

The sample holds a few counts of this clone. CDR3: CASSANRGGTYNEQFF. DNA of the CDR3: TGTGCCAGCAGCGCCAACAGGGGTGGCACCTACAATGAGCAGTTCTTC. The genes are TRBV11-3 and TRBJ2-1; 7 bases map to TRBD1. The CDR3 is made up of 16 amino acids. Germline CDR1 is SGHNT and CDR2 is YENEEA. V lost 5 bases and J lost 2; bases outside the gene matches: 9. Using reference TRBV11-3 and TRBJ2-1 for the parts outside the CDR3, the full variable domain is EAGVVQSPRYKIIEKKQPVAFWCNPISGHNTLYWYLQNLGQGPELLIRYENEEAVDDSQLPKDRFSAERLKGVDSTLKIQPAELGDSAVYLCASSANRGGTYNEQFFGPGTRLTVL.

This clone was detected a few times. The J gene is TRBJ1-6, the V gene TRBV5-5; 7 nucleotides align to TRBD1. Germline-derived CDR1 and CDR2 are SGHKS and YYEKEE (reference sequence). This CDR3 has 16 amino acids. The ends lost 2 bases at V and 13 bases at J; junction bases unmatched: 15. The CDR3 region has the DNA TGTGCCAGCAGCTTCGGGACAGACCCCCTTTGGGGGCCCCTCCACTTT. This translates into CASSFGTDPLWGPLHF.

The chain employs TRBV28 and TRBJ2-3, with TRBD1 matching over 8 bases. The germline V gene has CDR1 MDHEN and CDR2 SYDVKM. The CDR3 loop spans 15 amino acids. J was trimmed by 0 bases and V by 6 bases; bases with no gene match: 5. The CDR3 loop is CASSPRGRSTDTQYF. CDR3 nucleotides: TGTGCCAGCAGCCCCAGGGGGCGGAGCACAGATACGCAGTATTTT.

This sequence joins TRBV7-9 and TRBJ1-4; D gene ambiguous. Trimming pared 3 bases from V and 10 bases from J, leaving 21 bases between. There are 16 residues in the CDR3. CDR1 and CDR2 (germline): SEHNR, FQNEAQ (reference sequence). DNA of the CDR3: TGTGCCAGCAGCTTGTCTACGGGGAACCGAAGCGGAAAACTGTTTTTT. Translated: CASSLSTGNRSGKLFF.

DNA for the CDR3: TGTGCCAGCAGCCAGACGGGGACTAGCGGGGGAGTCGGCACAGATACGCAGTATTTT. Translation: CASSQTGTSGGVGTDTQYF. The chain links TRBV4-2 to TRBJ2-3; TRBD2 matches at 14 bases. Germline V gene lookup returns CDR1 LGHNA and CDR2 YNFKEQ. With V trimmed by 3 bases and J by 1 base, 9 bases remained unmatched. The CDR3 length is 19 residues.

The chain has TRBV3-1 (or the pseudogene TRBV3-2) and TRBJ1-1; 8 bases line up with TRBD1. Germline V gene data show CDR1 as LGHDT and CDR2 as YNNKEL (reference sequence). With V trimmed by 2 bases and J by 11 bases, 13 bases remained unmatched. The CDR3 extends over 15 amino acids. The CDR3 protein is CASSQTSGGSKSAFF. Written as DNA, the CDR3 is TGTGCCAGCAGCCAAACCTCAGGGGGCTCAAAGTCCGCTTTCTTT.

The genes are TRBV7-9 and TRBJ1-1; possibly TRBD1 for D (5 bases). This CDR3 comprises 15 residues. Per germline, CDR1 SEHNR and CDR2 FQNEAQ (reference sequence). Trimming left V 4 bases short and J 5 bases short, with 17 bases between. CDR3 sequence (DNA): TGTGCCAGCAGCTCCGGGTGGGTCGGGGGGACTGAAGCTTTCTTT. This encodes CASSSGWVGGTEAFF.

The chain employs TRBV24-1 and TRBJ2-1, with TRBD2 matching 7 bases. There are 15 residues in the CDR3. The ends lost 1 base at V and 3 bases at J; junction bases unmatched: 2. Germline lookup yields CDR1 KGHDR and CDR2 SFDVKD. CDR3 coding DNA: TGTGCCACCAGTGATTTCGGGAGGAACTACAATGAGCAGTTCTTC. Translated, it gives CATSDFGRNYNEQFF.

The V call is TRBV12-3 or TRBV12-4, the J call TRBJ1-2; D may be TRBD1 (5 bases). CDR3 size: 12 residues. Trimming removed 11 bases at V and 8 bases at J, with 18 bases between. This CDR3 is CAALAGVSGYTF. Written as DNA, the CDR3 is TGTGCCGCCTTGGCGGGGGTAAGCGGCTACACCTTC.

The V call is TRBV20-1, the J call TRBJ1-2; D gene unclear. Trimming cost V 4 bases and J 8 bases, with 11 bases left between them. CDR3 length: 11 amino acids. Germline V gene sequence: CDR1 DFQATT, CDR2 SNEGSKA (reference sequence). The CDR3 sequence: CSAIKPGGYTF. CDR3 coding DNA: TGCAGTGCTATAAAACCGGGAGGCTACACCTTC.